This T cell receptor (beta chain) was recovered during a study of OX40 agonist ivuxolimab in advanced cancers. Study background: Patients were treated with ivuxolimab, an agonistic anti-OX40 (CD134) antibody. Partial responses occurred in three patients (one hepatocellular carcinoma, two cutaneous melanoma). Mean age about 60 years, range roughly 23 to 79; approximately 83% male.

J gave up 0 bases and V 7 bases, and 8 bases lay outside the gene matches. CDR3 length: 17 amino acids. Germline V gene sequence: CDR1 MDHEN, CDR2 SYDVKM. Some clones are missing from TCRdb's copy, which holds only in-frame ones; the method was immunoSEQ multiplex PCR. The repertoire holds approximately 100,000 clones, with 75% to 95% as singletons. In this sample, this clone turned up once. The chain couples TRBV28 to TRBJ2-6, with 8 nucleotides matching TRBD1. This receptor was identified in an adult with an advanced solid tumor such as melanoma, head and neck, liver or kidney cancer. The sequencing here drew on CD4+ or CD8+ T cells sorted from blood, taken in a trial of the OX40 agonist ivuxolimab. The CDR3 here is CASIDRGPSSGANVLTF. CDR3 in DNA: TGTGCCAGCATCGACAGGGGACCCAGCTCTGGGGCCAACGTCCTGACTTTC.